The subject of this entry is one TCR beta chain. Its cognate antigen is unknown. The data originate from a study of cytotoxic CD8 clonotypes in ibrutinib-treated CLL. Study background: Following treatment for a median 12 months, range 6 to 36, response samples were then taken.

General study findings and limits: Public clonotypes (which were uncommon) either contracted or remained stable on treatment. Against age-matched healthy donors, baseline clonality ran higher and tracked circulating CD8+ T-cell counts.

Germline loops: CDR1 MNHEY, CDR2 SVGAGI. The CDR3 consists of 16 residues. Trimming stripped 2 bases from V and 1 base from J, with 12 bases between. The repertoire was sequenced with immunoSEQ multiplex PCR; TCRdb's copy has only in-frame clones and lacks some. The table includes 75,000 to 80,000 clones, approximately 87% detected once. The TCR comes from a human donor with chronic lymphocytic leukemia. The source material was PBMCs, sampled after 24 months of ibrutinib treatment. The chain recombines TRBV6-5 with TRBJ2-4; D is ambiguous. The CDR3 nucleotides are TGTGCCAGCAGTTACACGTTCACTGGGGCCAAAAACATTCAGTACTTC. Protein product: CASSYTFTGAKNIQYF.